The clone carrying this T cell receptor beta chain was picked up a small number of times. Each HIV participant was treated in the United States. The germline V and J ends were trimmed by 2 bases and 8 bases, with 12 bases remaining between them. The CDR3 runs 13 residues. From germline, CDR1 is MNHEY and CDR2 SVGAGI. This entry is derived from a study of long-term antiretroviral therapy in people with HIV. Runs used v3.0 of the immunoSEQ assay and were done at survey level. Sequenced by immunoSEQ multiplex PCR; TCRdb stores in-frame clones only, minus some. The sample holds about 37,000 clones, around four fifths seen once.

The J gene is TRBJ1-2, the V gene TRBV6-5, with TRBD1 as a possible D gene (5 bases). This specimen was unsorted PBMCs, taken 1 year after starting antiretroviral therapy. This clonotype was sampled from a man aged 18 to 30 with HIV. The CDR3 DNA follows: TGTGCCAGCAGTTACGGGGGGTATCGAGGCTACACCTTC. This sequence encodes CASSYGGYRGYTF.